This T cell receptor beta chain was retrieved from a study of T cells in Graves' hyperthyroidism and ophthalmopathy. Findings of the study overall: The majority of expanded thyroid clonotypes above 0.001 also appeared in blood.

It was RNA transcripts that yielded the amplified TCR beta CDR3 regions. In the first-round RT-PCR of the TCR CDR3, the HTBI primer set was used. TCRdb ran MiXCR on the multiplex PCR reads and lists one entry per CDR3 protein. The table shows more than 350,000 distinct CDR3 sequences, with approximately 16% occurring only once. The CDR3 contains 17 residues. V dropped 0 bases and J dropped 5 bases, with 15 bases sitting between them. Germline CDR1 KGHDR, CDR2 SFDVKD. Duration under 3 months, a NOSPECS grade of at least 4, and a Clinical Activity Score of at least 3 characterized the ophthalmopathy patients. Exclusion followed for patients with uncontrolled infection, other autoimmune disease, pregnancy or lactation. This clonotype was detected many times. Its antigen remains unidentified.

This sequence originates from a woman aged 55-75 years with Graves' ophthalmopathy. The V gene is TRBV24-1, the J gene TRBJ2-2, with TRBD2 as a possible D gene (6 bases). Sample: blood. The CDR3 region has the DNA TGTGCCACCAGTGATTTGCTCGGTCAGGGAGGAACCGGGGAGCTGTTTTTT. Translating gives CATSDLLGQGGTGELFF.